The clone carrying this T cell receptor (beta chain) was seen more than once but under ten times. Antigen: not known. The CDR3 runs to 13 residues. The V end was cut by 0 bases, the J end by 6 bases, with 12 bases between. Per germline, CDR1 DFQATT and CDR2 SNEGSKA (reference sequence). A sample-barcoded 5' primer and a J-beta primer mix were used in a second PCR of about 7 to 12 cycles. TCRdb ran MiXCR on the 5' RACE reads and lists one entry per CDR3 protein. The repertoire holds some 880,000 distinct CDR3 sequences, with roughly 35% as singletons. The sample comes from a study of blood T cells in healthy people across ages. The study, taken as a whole, reports: Shifts in expanded clonotypes may have been confounded by donor CMV status, which was unknown. Estimates of diversity drawn from one million T cells were considered underestimates.

The receptor was derived from a man between 18 and 29 years old in good health. The genes are TRBV20-1 and TRBJ2-7; D may be TRBD1 (5 bases). The sample comprised blood. The CDR3 bases are TGCAGTGCTAGAGATTATCGCAGGGCCGAGCAGTACTTC. Amino acids: CSARDYRRAEQYF.